This T cell receptor (beta chain) was obtained from a study of blood T cell repertoires in COVID-19. Background on the study: Whether acute or convalescent, the COVID-19 samples came from the United States, Italy and Spain. T cells, B-cell-depleted T cells, or PBMCs supplied cDNA or gDNA.

Authors' analysis steps: How many nucleated cells were present was estimated from reference gene primer amplification. Libraries were prepared by immunoSEQ multiplex PCR; TCRdb keeps only in-frame clonotypes and omits some of them. V, J and clone size reflect that table, while D and trimming were determined from the DNA. The sample consists of about 190,000 clones, roughly 80% of them appearing once. Trimming at V came to 4 bases and at J to 3 bases, leaving 2 bases not matched to a gene. The CDR3 loop spans 13 amino acids. The germline V gene encodes CDR1 SGHDT and CDR2 YYEEEE. Only one count was recorded for this clone.

The V call is TRBV5-6, the J call TRBJ1-1; 8 bases map to TRBD1. The sequencing input was peripheral blood. This TCR came from a man in his forties or fifties who had recovered from COVID-19. CDR3: CASSPDRDTEAFF. The CDR3 DNA sequence: TGTGCCAGCAGCCCGGACAGGGACACTGAAGCTTTCTTT.